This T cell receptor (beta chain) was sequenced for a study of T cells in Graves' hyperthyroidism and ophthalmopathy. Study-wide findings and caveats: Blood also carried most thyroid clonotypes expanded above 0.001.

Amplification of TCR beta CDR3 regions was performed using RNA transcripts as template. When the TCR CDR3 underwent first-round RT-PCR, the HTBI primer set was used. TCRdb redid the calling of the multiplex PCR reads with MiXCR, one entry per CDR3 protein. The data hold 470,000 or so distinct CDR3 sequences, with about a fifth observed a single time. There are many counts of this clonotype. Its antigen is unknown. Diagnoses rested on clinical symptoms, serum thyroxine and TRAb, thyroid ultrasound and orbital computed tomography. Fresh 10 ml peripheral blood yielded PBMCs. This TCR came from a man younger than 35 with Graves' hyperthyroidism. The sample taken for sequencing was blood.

Written as DNA, the CDR3 is TGCGCCAGCAGCTTCGGCCCGAATACCTACGAGCAGTACTTC. It translates to CASSFGPNTYEQYF. This sequence joins TRBV5-1 and TRBJ2-7, with D unclear. This CDR3 has 14 residues. V shed 2 bases and J shed 2 bases, with 11 bases lying between them. Germline V CDR1 and CDR2: SGHRS, YFSETQ.